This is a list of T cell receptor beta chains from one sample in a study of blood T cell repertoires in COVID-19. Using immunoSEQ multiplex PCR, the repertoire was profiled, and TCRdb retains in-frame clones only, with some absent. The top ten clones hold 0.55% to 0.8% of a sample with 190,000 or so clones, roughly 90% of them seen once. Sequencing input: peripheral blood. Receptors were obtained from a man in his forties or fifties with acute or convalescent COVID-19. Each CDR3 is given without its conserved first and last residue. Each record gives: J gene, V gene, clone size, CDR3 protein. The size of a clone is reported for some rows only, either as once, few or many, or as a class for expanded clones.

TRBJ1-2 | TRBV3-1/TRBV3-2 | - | ASSLGTGDHGYT
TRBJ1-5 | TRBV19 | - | ASSIHRDRGTWHQPQH
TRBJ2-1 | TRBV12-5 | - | ASGLGRGNEQF
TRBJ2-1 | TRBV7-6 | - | ASRSGGFDNEQF
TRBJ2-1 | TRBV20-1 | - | SASPGTGGSYNEQF
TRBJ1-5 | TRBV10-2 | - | ASSESAQGTQPQH
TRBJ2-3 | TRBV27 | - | ASSFGTSGTDTQY
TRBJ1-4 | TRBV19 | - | ASSILAGGREKLF
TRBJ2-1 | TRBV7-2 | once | ASSLGLTGVYNEQF
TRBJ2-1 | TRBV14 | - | ASSQVGISGSLNEQF
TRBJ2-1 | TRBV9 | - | ASSVEGLAGDFNKQF
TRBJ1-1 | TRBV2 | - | ASKEQGARTEAF
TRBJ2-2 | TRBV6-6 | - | AISLGIGELF
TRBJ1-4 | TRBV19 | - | ASSISVLNEKLF
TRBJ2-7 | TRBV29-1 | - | SVWAGDAYEQY
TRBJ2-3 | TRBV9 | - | ASSVAGDGTDTQY
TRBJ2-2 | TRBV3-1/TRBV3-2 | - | ASSQVQGASGGELF
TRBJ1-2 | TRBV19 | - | ASSMRGQSTNYGYT
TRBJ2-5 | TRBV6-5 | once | ASSYWGGQETQY
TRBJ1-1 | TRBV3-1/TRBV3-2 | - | ASTPGSSGGSGAF
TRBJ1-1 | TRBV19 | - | ASSPGTGYTEAF
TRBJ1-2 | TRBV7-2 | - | ASSLGPGQGGGSGYT
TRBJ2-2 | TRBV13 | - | ASSAPPGTENTGELF
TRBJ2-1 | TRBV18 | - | ASSLDYINNEQF
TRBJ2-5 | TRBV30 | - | AWTLNQETQY
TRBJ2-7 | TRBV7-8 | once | ASSLGLAVYEQY
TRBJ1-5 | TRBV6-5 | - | ASQAGQISNQPQH
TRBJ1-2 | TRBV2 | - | ASTPGHVYGYT
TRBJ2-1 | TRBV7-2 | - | ASSSSGSGPYNEQF
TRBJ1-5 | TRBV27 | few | ASSPISRRTSNQPQH
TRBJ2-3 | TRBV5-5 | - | ASSLAHTDTQY
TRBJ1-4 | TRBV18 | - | ASSPTREEKLF
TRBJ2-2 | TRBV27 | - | ASSWATNTGELF
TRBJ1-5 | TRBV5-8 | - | ASIISQGYVQPQH
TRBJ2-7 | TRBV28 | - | ASSQDTGEQY
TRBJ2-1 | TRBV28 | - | ASVLAGPNEQF
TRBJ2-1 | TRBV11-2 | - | ASSSTWDRARDEQF
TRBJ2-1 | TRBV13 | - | ASSLGRDFYLNEQF
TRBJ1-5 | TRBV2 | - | ASSSQNQPQH
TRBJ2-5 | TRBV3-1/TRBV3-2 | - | ASSLRTGPFLETQY
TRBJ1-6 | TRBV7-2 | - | ASSLTLDRGQNSPLH
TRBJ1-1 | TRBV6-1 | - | ASSEYGGNTEAF